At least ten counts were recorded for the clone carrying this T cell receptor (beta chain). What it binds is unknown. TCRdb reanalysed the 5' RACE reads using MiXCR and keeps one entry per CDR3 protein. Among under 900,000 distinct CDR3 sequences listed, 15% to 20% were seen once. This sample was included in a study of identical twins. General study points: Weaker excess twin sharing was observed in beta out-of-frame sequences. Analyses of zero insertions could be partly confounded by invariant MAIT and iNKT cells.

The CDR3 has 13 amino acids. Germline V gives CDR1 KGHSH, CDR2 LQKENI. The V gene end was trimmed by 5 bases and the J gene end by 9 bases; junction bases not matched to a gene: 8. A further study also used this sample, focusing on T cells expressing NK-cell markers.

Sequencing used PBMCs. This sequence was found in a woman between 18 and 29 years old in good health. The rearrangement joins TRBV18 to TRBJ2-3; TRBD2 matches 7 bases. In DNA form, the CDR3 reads TGTGCCAGCTCAGGGTTAGCGGGTGAAACGCAGTATTTT. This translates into CASSGLAGETQYF.